Listed below are T cell receptor beta chains from one sample, sequenced in a study of T cell responses to AZD1222 COVID-19 vaccine. Clones were read by immunoSEQ multiplex PCR, and TCRdb kept only the in-frame ones, dropping some. The table includes over 45,000 clones, about 90% detected once. The sample was peripheral blood, taken on day 0 of AZD1222 vaccination. These receptors all stem from an adult in good health. CDR3s include the opening cysteine and the closing phenylalanine or tryptophan. Each record gives: J gene, V gene, CDR3 protein.

j_gene: TRBJ2-1
v_gene: TRBV5-4
CDR3aa: CASSLQLAVNNEQFF

j_gene: TRBJ1-1
v_gene: TRBV2
CDR3aa: CASDRLGQLNTEAFF

j_gene: TRBJ2-7
v_gene: TRBV7-2
CDR3aa: CASSFRDSPFYEQYF

j_gene: TRBJ2-3
v_gene: TRBV28
CDR3aa: CASSSPGKGQGAFVTDTQYF

j_gene: TRBJ2-1
v_gene: TRBV3-1/TRBV3-2
CDR3aa: CASSLTQGAVNEQFF

j_gene: TRBJ1-2
v_gene: TRBV28
CDR3aa: CASSLGPGGYTF

j_gene: TRBJ1-6
v_gene: TRBV18
CDR3aa: CASSPSGQDGSPLHF

j_gene: TRBJ2-5
v_gene: TRBV28
CDR3aa: CASSKRGISETQYF

j_gene: TRBJ1-3
v_gene: TRBV5-1
CDR3aa: CASSSTGVGNTIYF

j_gene: TRBJ2-2
v_gene: TRBV6-4
CDR3aa: CASSDRYTGELFF

j_gene: TRBJ1-2
v_gene: TRBV6-5
CDR3aa: CATYGQGLSNYGYTF

j_gene: TRBJ2-1
v_gene: TRBV12-5
CDR3aa: CASMEGNGNEQFF

j_gene: TRBJ2-1
v_gene: TRBV7-2
CDR3aa: CASSSRGLAGGSYNEQFF

j_gene: TRBJ2-2
v_gene: TRBV5-1
CDR3aa: CASSLPSITGELFF

j_gene: TRBJ2-5
v_gene: TRBV15
CDR3aa: CATSRDWAETQYF

j_gene: TRBJ1-2
v_gene: TRBV28
CDR3aa: CASSQGTVYGYTF

j_gene: TRBJ2-1
v_gene: TRBV18
CDR3aa: CASSPSAGDNEQFF

j_gene: TRBJ1-6
v_gene: TRBV19
CDR3aa: CASTRPGLNSPLHF

j_gene: TRBJ2-5
v_gene: TRBV5-1
CDR3aa: CASSTGQGGQETQYF

j_gene: TRBJ1-1
v_gene: TRBV19
CDR3aa: CASSIDGGDTEAFF

j_gene: TRBJ1-2
v_gene: TRBV28
CDR3aa: CASSTSGQPLYGYTF

j_gene: TRBJ1-5
v_gene: TRBV6-1
CDR3aa: CASSEGLGVAQPQHF

j_gene: TRBJ2-3
v_gene: TRBV10-3
CDR3aa: CAISESPQRDTQYF

j_gene: TRBJ2-3
v_gene: TRBV19
CDR3aa: CASSIAPGDTQYF

j_gene: TRBJ2-5
v_gene: TRBV15
CDR3aa: CATSRDNGPQETQYF

j_gene: TRBJ2-4
v_gene: TRBV20-1
CDR3aa: CSASKDSPPIQYF

j_gene: TRBJ1-1
v_gene: TRBV10-1
CDR3aa: CASRSDRNTEAFF

j_gene: TRBJ2-1
v_gene: TRBV7-6
CDR3aa: CASSLAGGINEQFF

j_gene: TRBJ2-7
v_gene: TRBV7-2
CDR3aa: CASSFTQGSYEQYF

j_gene: TRBJ2-7
v_gene: TRBV10-3
CDR3aa: CAISDTTRLIEQYF

j_gene: TRBJ1-3
v_gene: TRBV11-2
CDR3aa: CASSLAGAGGNTIYF

j_gene: TRBJ2-7
v_gene: TRBV5-6
CDR3aa: CASSLVGQGAYEQYF

j_gene: TRBJ2-1
v_gene: TRBV5-5
CDR3aa: CASSLAGADNEQFF

j_gene: TRBJ2-7
v_gene: TRBV5-4
CDR3aa: CASSFGLAPGEQYF

j_gene: TRBJ2-1
v_gene: TRBV2
CDR3aa: CASELDRPNEQFF

j_gene: TRBJ2-7
v_gene: TRBV19
CDR3aa: CASSIGQGGRYEQYF

j_gene: TRBJ2-5
v_gene: TRBV3-1/TRBV3-2
CDR3aa: CASSPGTSSETQYF

j_gene: TRBJ1-1
v_gene: TRBV10-3
CDR3aa: CAISDQGLTAFF

j_gene: TRBJ2-3
v_gene: TRBV5-1
CDR3aa: CASSEDRGTTDTQYF

j_gene: TRBJ2-6
v_gene: TRBV4-1
CDR3aa: CASRYGRLAEPSGANVLTF

j_gene: TRBJ1-2
v_gene: TRBV27
CDR3aa: CASSLTGVLRNYGYTF

j_gene: TRBJ2-1
v_gene: TRBV19
CDR3aa: CASWTGTGSPYNEQFF

j_gene: TRBJ2-1
v_gene: TRBV5-1
CDR3aa: CASSLAGVTSNEQFF